A single T cell receptor (beta chain) is shown here with its context. The data were taken from a study of blood T cell repertoires in COVID-19. As for the study in general: COVID-19 samples collected from the United States, Italy and Spain covered acute and convalescent phases. T cells, B-cell-depleted T cells, or PBMCs provided the cDNA or gDNA that served as material.

This CDR3 comprises 14 residues. TCRdb keeps only in-frame clones here, not all; method: immunoSEQ multiplex PCR. The table lists about 190,000 clones, about 80% of them singletons. The V gene is TRBV21-1, the J gene TRBJ1-5; the table's D gene call, TRBD1, was not cross checked with the DNA. TRBV21-1 has pseudogene status. The source is a man under 40 with active or convalescent COVID-19. Sequencing was done on a sample of peripheral blood. DNA for the CDR3: TGTGCCAGCAACGATTCCAGGGGACGACAGCCCCAGCATTTT. Amino acid sequence: CASNDSRGRQPQHF.